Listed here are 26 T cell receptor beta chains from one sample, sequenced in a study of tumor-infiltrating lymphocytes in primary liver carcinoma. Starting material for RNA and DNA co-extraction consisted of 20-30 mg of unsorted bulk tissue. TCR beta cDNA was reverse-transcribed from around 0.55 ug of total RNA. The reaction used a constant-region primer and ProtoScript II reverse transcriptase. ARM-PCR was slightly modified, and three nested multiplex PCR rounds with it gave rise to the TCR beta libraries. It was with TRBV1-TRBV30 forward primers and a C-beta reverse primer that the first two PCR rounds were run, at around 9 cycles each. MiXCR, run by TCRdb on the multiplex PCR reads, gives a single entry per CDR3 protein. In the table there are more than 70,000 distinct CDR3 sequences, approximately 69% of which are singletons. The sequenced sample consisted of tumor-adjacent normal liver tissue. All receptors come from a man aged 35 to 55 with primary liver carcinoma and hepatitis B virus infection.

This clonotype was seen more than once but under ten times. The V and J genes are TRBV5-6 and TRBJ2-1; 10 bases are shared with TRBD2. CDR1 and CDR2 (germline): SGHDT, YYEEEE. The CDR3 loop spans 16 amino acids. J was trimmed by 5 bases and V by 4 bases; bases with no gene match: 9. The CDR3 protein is CASSPSGSGRDNEQFF. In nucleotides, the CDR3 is TGTGCCAGCAGCCCGTCTGGGAGCGGGAGGGACAATGAGCAGTTCTTC.

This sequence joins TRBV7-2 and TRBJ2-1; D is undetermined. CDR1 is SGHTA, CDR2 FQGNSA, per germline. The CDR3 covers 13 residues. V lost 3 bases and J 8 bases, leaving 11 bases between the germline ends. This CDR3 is CASSFYLADEQFF. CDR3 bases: TGTGCCAGCAGCTTCTATCTCGCGGATGAGCAGTTCTTC.

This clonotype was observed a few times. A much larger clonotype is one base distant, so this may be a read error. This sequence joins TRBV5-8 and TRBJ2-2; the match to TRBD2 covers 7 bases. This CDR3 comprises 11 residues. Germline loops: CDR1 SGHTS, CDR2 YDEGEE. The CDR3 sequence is CASSFGGELSF. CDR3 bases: TGTGCCAGCAGCTTTGGGGGGGAGCTGTCTTTT.

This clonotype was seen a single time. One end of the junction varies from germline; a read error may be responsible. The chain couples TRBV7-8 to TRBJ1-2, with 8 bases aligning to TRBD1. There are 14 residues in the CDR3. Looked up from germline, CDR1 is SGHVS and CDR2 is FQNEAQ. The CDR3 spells CASRRPGQAYGYTF. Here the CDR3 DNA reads TGTGCAAGCCGCCGCCCGGGACAGGCCTATGGCTACACTTTC.

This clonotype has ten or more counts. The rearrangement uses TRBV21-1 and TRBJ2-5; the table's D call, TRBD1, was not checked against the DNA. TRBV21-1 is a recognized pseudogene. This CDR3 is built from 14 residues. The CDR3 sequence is CASSTWDSPETQYF. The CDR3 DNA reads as TGTGCCAGCAGCACATGGGACAGCCCCGAGACCCAGTACTTC.

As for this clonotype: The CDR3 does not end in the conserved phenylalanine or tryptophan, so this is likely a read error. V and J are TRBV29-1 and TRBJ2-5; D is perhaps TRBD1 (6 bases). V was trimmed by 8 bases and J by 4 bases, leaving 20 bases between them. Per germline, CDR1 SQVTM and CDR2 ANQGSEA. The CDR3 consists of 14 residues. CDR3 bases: TGCAGCATTCATTCCCGACAGGTGTCAGAGACCCAGTACTTA. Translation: CSIHSRQVSETQYL.

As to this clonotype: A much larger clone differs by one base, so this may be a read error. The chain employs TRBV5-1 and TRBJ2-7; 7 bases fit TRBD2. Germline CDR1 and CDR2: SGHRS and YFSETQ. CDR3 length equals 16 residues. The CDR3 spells CANSLSGGTTSYEQYF. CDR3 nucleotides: TGCGCCAACAGCTTGTCGGGAGGCACAACCTCCTACGAGCAGTACTTC.

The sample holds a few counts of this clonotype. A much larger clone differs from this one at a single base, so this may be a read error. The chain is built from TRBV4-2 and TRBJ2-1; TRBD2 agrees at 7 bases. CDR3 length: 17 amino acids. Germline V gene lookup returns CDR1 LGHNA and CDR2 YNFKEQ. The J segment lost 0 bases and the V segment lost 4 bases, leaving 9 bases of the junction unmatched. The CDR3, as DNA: TGTGCCAGCAGCCCGCCTACGGGAGGCGGCTCCTACAATGAGCAGTTCTTC. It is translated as CASSPPTGGGSYNEQFF.

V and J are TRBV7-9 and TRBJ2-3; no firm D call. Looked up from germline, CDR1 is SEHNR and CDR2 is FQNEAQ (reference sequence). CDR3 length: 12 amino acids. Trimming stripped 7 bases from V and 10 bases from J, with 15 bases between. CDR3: CASNSSGPPQYF. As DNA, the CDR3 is TGTGCCAGCAATTCTTCTGGTCCGCCGCAGTATTTT.

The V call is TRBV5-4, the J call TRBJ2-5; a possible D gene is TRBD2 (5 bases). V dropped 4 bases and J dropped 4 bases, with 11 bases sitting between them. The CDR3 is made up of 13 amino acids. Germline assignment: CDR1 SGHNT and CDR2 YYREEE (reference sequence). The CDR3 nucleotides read TGTGCCAGCAGCATAGGTCGGGGAGAGACCCAGTACTTC. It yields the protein CASSIGRGETQYF.

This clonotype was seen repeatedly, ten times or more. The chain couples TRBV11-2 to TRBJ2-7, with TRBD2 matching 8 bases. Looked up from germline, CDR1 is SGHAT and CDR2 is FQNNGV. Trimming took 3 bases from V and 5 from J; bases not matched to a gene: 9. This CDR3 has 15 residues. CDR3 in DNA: TGTGCCAGCAGCTTCCCGGGACTAGGGATCCACGAGCAGTACTTC. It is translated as CASSFPGLGIHEQYF.

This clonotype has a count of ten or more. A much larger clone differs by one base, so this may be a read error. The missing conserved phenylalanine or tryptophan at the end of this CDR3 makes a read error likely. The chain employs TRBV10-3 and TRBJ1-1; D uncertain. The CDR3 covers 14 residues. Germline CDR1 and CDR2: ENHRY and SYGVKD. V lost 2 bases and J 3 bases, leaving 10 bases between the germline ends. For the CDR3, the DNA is TGTGCCATCAGTGAGCCAAAGAAACACACTGAAGCTTTCCTT. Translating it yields CAISEPKKHTEAFL.

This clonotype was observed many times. The CDR3 DNA sequence: TGTGCCAGCAGTTACTCGGCCGGCAAGCCGGACGGGAATGAGCAGTTCTTC. This sequence encodes CASSYSAGKPDGNEQFF. The rearrangement uses TRBV6-2 or TRBV6-3 and TRBJ2-1; no clear D gene. The CDR3 has 17 amino acids. CDR1 is MNHEY, CDR2 SVGEGT, per germline. Trimming pared 0 bases from V and 7 bases from J, leaving 19 bases between.

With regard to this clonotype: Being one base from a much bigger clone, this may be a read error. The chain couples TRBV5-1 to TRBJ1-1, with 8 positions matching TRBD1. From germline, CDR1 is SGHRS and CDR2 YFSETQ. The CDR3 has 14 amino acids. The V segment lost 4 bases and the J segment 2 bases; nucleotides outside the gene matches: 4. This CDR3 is CASSDGTGNTEAFF. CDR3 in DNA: TGCGCCAGCAGCGATGGGACAGGAAACACTGAAGCTTTCTTT.

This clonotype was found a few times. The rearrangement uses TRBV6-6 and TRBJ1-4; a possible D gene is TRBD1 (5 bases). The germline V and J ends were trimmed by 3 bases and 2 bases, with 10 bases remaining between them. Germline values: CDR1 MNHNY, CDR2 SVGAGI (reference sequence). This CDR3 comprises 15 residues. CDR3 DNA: TGTGCCAGCAGTTATGGGGGGTTTACTAATGAAAAACTGTTTTTT. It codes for CASSYGGFTNEKLFF.

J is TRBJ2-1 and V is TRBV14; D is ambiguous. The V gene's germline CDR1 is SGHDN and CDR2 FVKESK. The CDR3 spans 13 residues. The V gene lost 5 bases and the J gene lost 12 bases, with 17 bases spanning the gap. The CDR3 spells CASSFRIGLGQFF. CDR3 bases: TGTGCCAGCAGCTTCCGTATAGGGTTGGGGCAGTTCTTC.

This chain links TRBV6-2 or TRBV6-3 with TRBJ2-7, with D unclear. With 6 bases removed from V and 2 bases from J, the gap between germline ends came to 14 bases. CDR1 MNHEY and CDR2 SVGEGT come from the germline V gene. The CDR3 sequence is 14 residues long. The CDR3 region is CASSRLDRAYEQYF. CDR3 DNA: TGTGCCAGCAGCCGCCTAGATAGAGCCTACGAGCAGTACTTC.

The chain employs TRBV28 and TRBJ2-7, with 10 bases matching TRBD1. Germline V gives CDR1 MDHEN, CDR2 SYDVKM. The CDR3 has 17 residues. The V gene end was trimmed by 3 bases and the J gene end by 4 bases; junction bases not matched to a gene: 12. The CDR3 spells CASSFGEATGGIYEQYF. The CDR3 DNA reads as TGTGCCAGCAGTTTTGGGGAGGCGACAGGGGGCATATACGAGCAGTACTTC.

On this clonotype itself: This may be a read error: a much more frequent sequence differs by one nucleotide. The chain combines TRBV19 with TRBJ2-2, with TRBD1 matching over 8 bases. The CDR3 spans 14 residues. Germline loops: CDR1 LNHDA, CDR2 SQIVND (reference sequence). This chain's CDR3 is CASSHGQGTRELFF. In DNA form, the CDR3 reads TGTGCCAGTAGTCACGGACAGGGCACCCGGGAGCTGTTTTTT. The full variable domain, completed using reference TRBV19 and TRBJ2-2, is DGGITQSPKYLFRKEGQNVTLSCEQNLNHDAMYWYRQDPGQGLRLIYYSQIVNDFQKGDIAEGYSVSREKKESFPLTVTSAQKNPTAFYLCASSHGQGTRELFFGEGSRLTVL.

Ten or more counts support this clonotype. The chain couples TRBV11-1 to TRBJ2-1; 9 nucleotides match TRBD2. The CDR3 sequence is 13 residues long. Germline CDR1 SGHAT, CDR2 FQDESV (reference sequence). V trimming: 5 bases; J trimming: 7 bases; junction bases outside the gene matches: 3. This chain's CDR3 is CASSAGGPNEQFF. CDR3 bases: TGTGCCAGCAGCGCGGGAGGGCCGAATGAGCAGTTCTTC. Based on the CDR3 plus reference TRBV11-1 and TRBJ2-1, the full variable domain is EAEVAQSPRYKITEKSQAVAFWCDPISGHATLYWYRQILGQGPELLVQFQDESVVDDSQLPKDRFSAERLKGVDSTLKIQPAELGDSAMYLCASSAGGPNEQFFGPGTRLTVL.

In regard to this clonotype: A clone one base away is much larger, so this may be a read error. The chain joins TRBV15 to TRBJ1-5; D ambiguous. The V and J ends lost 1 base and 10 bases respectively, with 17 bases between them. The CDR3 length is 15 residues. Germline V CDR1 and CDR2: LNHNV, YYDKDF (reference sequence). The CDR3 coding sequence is TGTGCCACCAGCAGAGTGTCCGGGATCAACCATCCCCAGCATTTT. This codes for CATSRVSGINHPQHF. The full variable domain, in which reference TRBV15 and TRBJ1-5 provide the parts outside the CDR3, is DAMVIQNPRYQVTQFGKPVTLSCSQTLNHNVMYWYQQKSSQAPKLLFHYYDKDFNNEADTPDNFQSRRPNTSFCFLDIRSPGLGDTAMYLCATSRVSGINHPQHFGDGTRLSIL.

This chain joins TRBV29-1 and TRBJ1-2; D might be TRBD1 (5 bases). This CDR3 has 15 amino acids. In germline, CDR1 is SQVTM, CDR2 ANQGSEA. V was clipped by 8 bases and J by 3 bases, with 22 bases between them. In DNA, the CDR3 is TGCAGCATTGGGCAGGGCTGGGGCATGGACTATGGCTACACCTTC. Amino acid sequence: CSIGQGWGMDYGYTF.

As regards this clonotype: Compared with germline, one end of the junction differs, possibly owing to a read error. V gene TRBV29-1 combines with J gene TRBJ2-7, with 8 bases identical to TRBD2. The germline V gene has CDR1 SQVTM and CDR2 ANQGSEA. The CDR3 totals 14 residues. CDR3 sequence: CGVTSSGSMYEQYF. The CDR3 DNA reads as TGCGGCGTGACCTCGAGCGGGAGTATGTACGAGCAGTATTTC.

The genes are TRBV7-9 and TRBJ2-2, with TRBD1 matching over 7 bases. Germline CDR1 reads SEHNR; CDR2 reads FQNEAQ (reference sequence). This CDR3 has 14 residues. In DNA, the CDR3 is TGTACCAACAGCTTAGAGGGGGCCGACGGGGAGCTGTTTTTT. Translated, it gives CTNSLEGADGELFF.

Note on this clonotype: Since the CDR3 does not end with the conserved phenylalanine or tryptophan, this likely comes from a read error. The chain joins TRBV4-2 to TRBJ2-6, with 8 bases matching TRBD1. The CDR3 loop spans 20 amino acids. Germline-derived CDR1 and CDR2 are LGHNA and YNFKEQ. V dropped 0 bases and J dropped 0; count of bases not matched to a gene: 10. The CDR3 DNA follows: TGTGCCAGCAGCCAAGAGACGGTGGACAGGGTTCTCTCTGGGGCCAACGTCCTGACTTCC. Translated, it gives CASSQETVDRVLSGANVLTS.

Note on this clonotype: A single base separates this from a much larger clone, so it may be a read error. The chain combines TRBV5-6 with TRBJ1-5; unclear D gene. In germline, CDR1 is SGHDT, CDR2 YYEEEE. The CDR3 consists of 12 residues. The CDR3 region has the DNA TGTGCCGGCAGCTTGGTGGATCAGCCCCAGCATTTT. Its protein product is CAGSLVDQPQHF.